This TCR beta chain was identified in a study of OX40 agonist ivuxolimab in advanced cancers. Trimming cost V 4 bases and J 0 bases, with 14 bases left between them. This CDR3 is 16 amino acids long. Per germline, CDR1 MNHNS and CDR2 SASEGT. Repertoires were generated with immunoSEQ multiplex PCR, while TCRdb's copy carries only in-frame clones and drops some. The table includes tens of thousands of clones, around 94% detected once. V usage is TRBV6-1 and J usage is TRBJ2-3; possible D gene TRBD1, 6 bases. Specimen: CD4+ or CD8+ T cells sorted from blood, collected in a trial of the OX40 agonist ivuxolimab. The receptor comes from an adult with an advanced solid tumor such as melanoma, head and neck, liver or kidney cancer. The CDR3 nucleotides are TGTGCCAGCAGTGTAAAACCGGGACATAGCACAGATACGCAGTATTTT. This codes for CASSVKPGHSTDTQYF.